The TCR beta chain described here comes from a study of blood T cell repertoires in COVID-19. Study in general: Samples taken during acute and convalescent COVID-19 were collected in the United States, Italy and Spain. The cDNA or gDNA used as material had been derived from T cells, B-cell-depleted T cells, or PBMCs.

The junction had 6 bases not matched to a gene; V was cut back by 3 bases and J by 2 bases. Germline V lookup: CDR1 SGHNT, CDR2 YYREEE (reference sequence). CDR3 size: 18 residues. Data came from immunoSEQ multiplex PCR; TCRdb stores just in-frame clones and leaves some out. The repertoire includes about 110,000 clones, 72% of them detected once, and 7.6% sits in the top ten. The clonotype was recovered from an older woman with acute or convalescent COVID-19. Sequenced sample: peripheral blood. This chain links TRBV5-4 with TRBJ2-4; TRBD2 agrees at 15 bases. The CDR3 sequence is CASSSGLAGGLTKNIQYF. The CDR3 nucleotides read TGTGCCAGCAGCTCAGGACTAGCGGGGGGGCTGACCAAAAACATTCAGTACTTC.